This T cell receptor beta chain was documented in a study of shared clonotypes between healthy human individuals. The study, taken as a whole, reports: Clonotypes which were not shared had lower generation probabilities than clonotypes that all four donors shared.

The J segment lost 0 bases and the V segment lost 4 bases, leaving 0 bases of the junction unmatched. CDR1 is SGHDN, CDR2 FVKESK, per germline. The CDR3 length is 14 residues. Assay used: immunoSEQ multiplex PCR; TCRdb lists only in-frame clones, some missing. The sample includes some 500,000 clones, 90% to 97% of them seen just once. Worth noting for this clone: What it recognizes is unknown. This CDR3 is also generated by other DNA sequences in the sample.

Sequenced: naive CD4+ T cells sorted from blood. Subset in this sample: CD45RA+ positively selected. The V call is TRBV14, the J call TRBJ2-1, with 7 nucleotides matching TRBD2. The TCR originated in a young woman in good health. CDR3 DNA sequence: TGTGCCAGCAGCCGGGGGGGCTCCTACAATGAGCAGTTCTTC. This translates into CASSRGGSYNEQFF.